This record concerns one T cell receptor beta chain sequence. Germline CDR1 LNHDA, CDR2 SQIVND (reference sequence). This CDR3 spans 14 amino acids. J was trimmed by 3 bases and V by 6 bases; bases with no gene match: 7. This specimen belongs to a study of blood T cell repertoires in COVID-19. Study-level background: COVID-19 samples, acute and convalescent, were from the United States, Italy and Spain. PBMCs, B-cell-depleted T cells, or T cells provided the cDNA or gDNA that made up the material.

In the original processing: Estimates of nucleated cell counts were drawn from the amplification of reference gene primers. The assay was immunoSEQ multiplex PCR, and TCRdb's table has in-frame clones only and misses some. That table furnishes V, J and clone size, whereas the DNA furnished D and trimming. The sample carries 40,000 to 50,000 clones, just over 90% recorded once. The source material was peripheral blood. This sequence joins TRBV19 and TRBJ2-7, with 8 bases identical to TRBD1. The receptor was isolated from a man aged 65 to 85 with acute or convalescent COVID-19. This chain's CDR3 is CASRDRVNNYEQYF. CDR3 DNA: TGTGCCAGTAGGGACAGGGTAAATAACTACGAGCAGTACTTC.